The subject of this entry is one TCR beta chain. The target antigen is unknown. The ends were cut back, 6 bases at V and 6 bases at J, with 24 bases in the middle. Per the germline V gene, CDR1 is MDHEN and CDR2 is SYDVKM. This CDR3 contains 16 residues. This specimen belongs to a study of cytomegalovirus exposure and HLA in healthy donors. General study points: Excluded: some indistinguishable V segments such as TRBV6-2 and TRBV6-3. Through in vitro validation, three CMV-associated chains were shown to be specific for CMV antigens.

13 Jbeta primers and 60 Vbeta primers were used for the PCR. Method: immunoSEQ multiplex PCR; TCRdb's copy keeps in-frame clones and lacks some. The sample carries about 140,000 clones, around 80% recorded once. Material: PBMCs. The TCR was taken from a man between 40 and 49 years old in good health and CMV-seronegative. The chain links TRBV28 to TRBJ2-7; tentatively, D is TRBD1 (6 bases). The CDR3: CASSLPDRQGSPEQYF. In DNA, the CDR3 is TGTGCCAGCAGCCTCCCCGACAGGCAGGGTTCACCCGAGCAGTACTTC.